Presented here are 10 T cell receptor beta chains from one specimen sequenced in a study of tumor and adjacent non-tumor tissue in lung cancer. TCRbeta libraries were built with three rounds of nested PCR, modified from ARM-PCR. TCRdb reanalysed the multiplex PCR reads using MiXCR and keeps one entry per CDR3 protein. Of approximately 68,000 distinct CDR3 sequences listed, 65% to 80% are singletons. No cell sorting was done before RNA was extracted from the tissue. The normal lung tissue was taken more than 3 cm from the tumor edge. Source material: distant non-tumor lung tissue. The receptor source for this set is a man between 60 and 75 years old with non-small cell lung cancer.

The table lists this clonotype with many counts. The chain recombines TRBV7-3 with TRBJ1-2; the D gene is possibly TRBD1 (6 bases). CDR1 and CDR2 (germline): SGHTA, FQGTGA. This CDR3 is 14 amino acids long. The V and J ends lost 5 bases and 7 bases respectively, with 17 bases between them. CDR3 DNA: TGTGCCAGCAGCCAAGGGGGACAATCCTCTGGCTACACCTTC. Protein sequence: CASSQGGQSSGYTF.

The rearrangement uses TRBV10-3 and TRBJ2-5; D might be TRBD2 (5 bases). This CDR3 region has 15 residues. V was cut by 2 bases and J by 4 bases, with 14 bases left in between. CDR1 and CDR2 (germline): ENHRY, SYGVKD. CDR3 nucleotide sequence: TGTGCCATCAGTGAGGCGAGGGCAGTAGCAGAGACCCAGTACTTC. This translates into CAISEARAVAETQYF.

The CDR3 loop is CASSSERDGYEQYF. CDR3 nucleotide sequence: TGTGCCAGCAGCTCCGAAAGGGACGGTTACGAGCAGTACTTC. This chain connects TRBV28 to TRBJ2-7; D is perhaps TRBD1 or TRBD2 (5 bases each). Trimming stripped 6 bases from V and 4 bases from J, with 16 bases between. This CDR3 is built from 14 residues. Germline V gene sequence: CDR1 MDHEN, CDR2 SYDVKM.

The genes are TRBV11-3 and TRBJ2-1; 8 nucleotides align to TRBD2. CDR1 and CDR2 (germline): SGHNT, YENEEA. The CDR3 has 14 amino acids. CDR3 DNA sequence: TGTACCATCAGCTTTGGGACTAGTGGTAATGAGCAGTTCTTC. Its translation: CTISFGTSGNEQFF.

The J gene is TRBJ1-5, the V gene TRBV6-1; 7 bases fit TRBD1. CDR1 MNHNS and CDR2 SASEGT come from the germline V gene. Trimming cost V 9 bases and J 6 bases; bases outside gene matches: 11. The CDR3 extends over 14 amino acids. Here the CDR3 DNA reads TGTGCCAGTGAATTACGACAGGGTTCTCAGCCCCAGCATTTT. This codes for CASELRQGSQPQHF.

Points on this clonotype: Compared with germline, one end of the junction differs, possibly owing to a read error. V and J are TRBV5-6 and TRBJ2-7; D is uncertain. The CDR3 totals 13 residues. Germline CDR1 SGHDT, CDR2 YYEEEE. The chain's CDR3 is CVSSLLGTYEQYF. The CDR3 coding sequence is TGTGTCAGCAGCTTGCTGGGGACCTACGAGCAGTACTTC.

A remark on this clonotype: This may arise from a read error, as a much more abundant clone is one base away. V is TRBV5-1 and J is TRBJ2-3, with TRBD2 identical over 8 bases. The CDR3 runs 16 residues. CDR1 is SGHRS and CDR2 is YFSETQ in the germline V gene. The DNA of the CDR3 is TGCGCCAGCACGGGAGGGGGGCGAGGCAGCACAAATACGCAGTATTTT. This encodes CASTGGGRGSTNTQYF.

As to this clonotype: One end of the junction is discordant with germline, which a read error may explain. V and J are TRBV6-1 and TRBJ2-6, with D perhaps TRBD1 (5 bases). The germline CDR1 and CDR2 sequences are MNHNS and SASEGT. The CDR3 has 14 amino acids. CDR3 loop: CASSERAGANVLTF. Here the CDR3 DNA reads TGTGCCAGCAGTGAACGGGCTGGGGCCAACGTCCTTACTTTC.

Many counts were recorded for this clonotype. The chain combines TRBV7-9 with TRBJ1-2; the D is unclear. Deletions cut 2 bases from V and 8 bases from J, with 12 bases between. This CDR3 has 13 amino acids. Germline CDR1 SEHNR, CDR2 FQNEAQ (reference sequence). CDR3 bases: TGTGCCAGCAGCTTAAACGAGTGGGCCGGCTACACCTTC. Translating it yields CASSLNEWAGYTF.

V is TRBV5-5 and J is TRBJ1-1; no firm D call. This CDR3 is built from 13 residues. Germline CDR1 SGHKS, CDR2 YYEKEE (reference sequence). V was trimmed by 4 bases and J by 7 bases, leaving 14 bases between them. CDR3 region: CASSIGWKVEAFF. CDR3 bases: TGTGCCAGCAGCATCGGATGGAAGGTTGAAGCTTTCTTT.